This TCR beta chain stems from a study of T cells in Graves' hyperthyroidism and ophthalmopathy. Findings and limits, study-wide: Model output signaled ophthalmopathy a median around 6.9 months ahead of onset. Blood shared most expanded thyroid clonotypes above 0.001.

This clonotype was seen more than once but under ten times. The antigen is undetermined. Regions amplified from RNA transcripts were the TCR beta CDR3 regions. In the first-round RT-PCR of the TCR CDR3, the HTBI primer set was used. TCRdb redid the calling of the multiplex PCR reads with MiXCR, one entry per CDR3 protein. The sample holds about 420,000 distinct CDR3 sequences, approximately 14% seen once. The CDR3 runs 15 residues. Germline V gene sequence: CDR1 SNHLY, CDR2 FYNNEI. Deletions cut 2 bases from V and 2 bases from J, with 10 bases between. The V gene is TRBV2, the J gene TRBJ1-3; D not certain. The origin of this receptor is a woman aged 18-35 years with Graves' hyperthyroidism. Material for sequencing was blood. The CDR3: CASSESRGTGNTIYF. Written as DNA, the CDR3 is TGTGCCAGCAGTGAAAGTCGGGGAACTGGAAACACCATATATTTT.